A selection of T cell receptor beta chains follows, all from one sample in a study of cytomegalovirus exposure and HLA in healthy donors. TCRdb keeps only in-frame clones here, not all; method: immunoSEQ multiplex PCR. The table shows approximately 110,000 clones, with about 78% occurring only once. Sequencing was carried out using PBMCs. All receptors derive from a woman aged 25 to 39 in good health and CMV-seropositive. CDR3s include the opening cysteine and the closing phenylalanine or tryptophan. A D gene is named only where the DNA matches it firmly. Only some rows state a clone size, as once, few, many or a class for expanded clones.

size: -
V: TRBV9
J: TRBJ1-1
D: TRBD1
DNA: TGTGCCAGCAGCGTCGGGACAGGGGGTCGGACTGAAGCTTTCTTT
CDR3: CASSVGTGGRTEAFF

size: -
V: TRBV5-1
J: TRBJ2-3
D: -
DNA: TGCGCCAGCAGCCCGGTCAGGGCTAGCACAGATACGCAGTATTTT
CDR3: CASSPVRASTDTQYF

size: -
V: TRBV29-1
J: TRBJ2-2
D: TRBD1
DNA: TGCAGCGGGGGGACAGGGTTGGGCACCGGGGAGCTGTTTTTT
CDR3: CSGGTGLGTGELFF

size: -
V: TRBV9
J: TRBJ2-3
D: -
DNA: TGTGCCAGCAGCGTAGGGGCGGGAAGCACAGATACGCAGTATTTT
CDR3: CASSVGAGSTDTQYF

size: few
V: TRBV30
J: TRBJ1-4
D: -
DNA: TGTGCCTGGAGTGGGACATCGGGCGGATATAATGAAAAACTGTTTTTT
CDR3: CAWSGTSGGYNEKLFF

size: -
V: TRBV7-3
J: TRBJ2-3
D: TRBD2
DNA: TGTGCCAGCAGCTTACCCCTAGCGGGGGCCCGCACAGATACGCAGTATTTT
CDR3: CASSLPLAGARTDTQYF

size: once
V: TRBV7-9
J: TRBJ2-7
D: TRBD1
DNA: TGTGCCAGCAGCTTAGGGACCGGGACAGCGGCCTACGAGCAGTACTTC
CDR3: CASSLGTGTAAYEQYF

size: -
V: TRBV4-1
J: TRBJ2-1
D: TRBD1
DNA: TGCGCCAGCAGCCAAGAACAGGGGGCATTCTATGAGCAGTTCTTC
CDR3: CASSQEQGAFYEQFF

size: -
V: TRBV6-1
J: TRBJ1-4
D: TRBD1
DNA: TGTGCCAGCAGTAGGACAGGGGGCGATGAAAAACTGTTTTTT
CDR3: CASSRTGGDEKLFF

size: -
V: TRBV23-1
J: TRBJ1-2
D: -
DNA: TGCGCCAGCTTGGACAGAGCTATTAACTATGGCTACACCTTC
CDR3: CASLDRAINYGYTF

size: -
V: TRBV15
J: TRBJ2-6
D: -
DNA: TGTGCCACCAGCAGAGATGGAGGGGTTGGGGCCAACGTCCTGACTTTC
CDR3: CATSRDGGVGANVLTF

size: once
V: TRBV2
J: TRBJ2-5
D: -
DNA: TGTGCCAGCGACAATCCCAGGAATGCCCACCAAGAGACCCAGTACTTC
CDR3: CASDNPRNAHQETQYF

size: -
V: TRBV5-1
J: TRBJ1-1
D: -
DNA: TGCGCCAGCAGCCCGACTTCGGCCCTCCGGAACACTGAAGCTTTCTTT
CDR3: CASSPTSALRNTEAFF

size: -
V: TRBV9
J: TRBJ2-3
D: -
DNA: TGTGCCAGCAGCGGCGACGGAGGCACAGATACGCAGTATTTT
CDR3: CASSGDGGTDTQYF

size: -
V: TRBV30
J: TRBJ2-1
D: TRBD2
DNA: TGTGCCTGGAGTAAGCGGGATACCCATGAGCAGTTCTTC
CDR3: CAWSKRDTHEQFF

size: -
V: TRBV25-1
J: TRBJ2-2
D: -
DNA: TGTGCCAGCGGAGCACTATCGAACACCGGGGAGCTGTTTTTT
CDR3: CASGALSNTGELFF

size: few
V: TRBV2
J: TRBJ1-1
D: -
DNA: TGTGCCAGCAGTGAAGCTCTGTCGGCAGGCCTTGACACTGAAGCTTTCTTT
CDR3: CASSEALSAGLDTEAFF

size: -
V: TRBV30
J: TRBJ2-7
D: -
DNA: TGTGCCTGGAGTGTAGGGTATGCGCAGGGTAAACCCTACGAGCAGTACTTC
CDR3: CAWSVGYAQGKPYEQYF

size: -
V: TRBV4-2
J: TRBJ2-3
D: TRBD2
DNA: TGTGCCAGCAGCCAAGCGGGAGGGACCACAGATACGCAGTATTTT
CDR3: CASSQAGGTTDTQYF

size: -
V: TRBV18
J: TRBJ1-1
D: -
DNA: TGTGCCAGCTCACCAACAGTGGCAGGGTTGAAGGGAGCTTTCTTT
CDR3: CASSPTVAGLKGAFF

size: -
V: TRBV16
J: TRBJ1-2
D: -
DNA: TGTGCCAGCAGCCAATATCCAGATGGCTACACCTTC
CDR3: CASSQYPDGYTF

size: -
V: TRBV5-1
J: TRBJ1-2
D: TRBD1
DNA: TGCGCCAGCAGCCGGATCAGCGGCGGGACAGGGACCGGGGCCCACTATGGCTACACCTTC
CDR3: CASSRISGGTGTGAHYGYTF

size: -
V: TRBV19
J: TRBJ1-4
D: -
DNA: TGTGCCAGTAGTCACGGTGAAAAACTGTTTTTT
CDR3: CASSHGEKLFF

size: -
V: TRBV7-9
J: TRBJ2-7
D: -
DNA: TGTGCCAGCAGCTTAGCAGGGGGTTCCTCCTACGAGCAGTACTTC
CDR3: CASSLAGGSSYEQYF

size: -
V: TRBV15
J: TRBJ2-7
D: TRBD1
DNA: TGTGCCACCAGCAGAGAGATAGACAGGGTCGAGCAGTACTTC
CDR3: CATSREIDRVEQYF

size: few
V: TRBV14
J: TRBJ1-3
D: -
DNA: TGTGCCAGCAGCCAAGACCGGGGGGATTCTGGAAACACCATATATTTT
CDR3: CASSQDRGDSGNTIYF

size: -
V: TRBV18
J: TRBJ2-1
D: TRBD1
DNA: TGTGCCAGCTCACCACCGGGACAGTCCCTAGAGGTGCAGTTCTTC
CDR3: CASSPPGQSLEVQFF

size: -
V: TRBV9
J: TRBJ2-2
D: -
DNA: TGTGCCAGCAGCGTCGGGGGAGGCACCGGGGAGCTGTTTTTT
CDR3: CASSVGGGTGELFF

size: -
V: TRBV19
J: TRBJ2-1
D: TRBD1
DNA: TGTGCCAGTATCAGAGGTACAGGGGTATACAATGAGCAGTTCTTC
CDR3: CASIRGTGVYNEQFF

size: -
V: TRBV29-1
J: TRBJ2-3
D: -
DNA: TGCAGCGTCATTAGCGTTACAGATACGCAGTATTTT
CDR3: CSVISVTDTQYF

size: -
V: TRBV30
J: TRBJ2-3
D: TRBD2
DNA: TGTGCCTGGACCCGACTAGCGGGGGCTAGCACAGATACGCAGTATTTT
CDR3: CAWTRLAGASTDTQYF

size: -
V: TRBV18
J: TRBJ1-2
D: -
DNA: TGTGCCAGCTCACCCCGGGAACCCTCAGCTAACTATGGCTACACCTTC
CDR3: CASSPREPSANYGYTF

size: -
V: TRBV7-3
J: TRBJ2-1
D: TRBD2
DNA: TGTGCCAGCAGCCTGGGACTAGCGGGAGGTGAGCAGTTCTTC
CDR3: CASSLGLAGGEQFF

size: -
V: TRBV7-3
J: TRBJ2-1
D: TRBD2
DNA: TGTGCCAGCAGCCCGCGAGCGGGAGATACCTACAATGAGCAGTTCTTC
CDR3: CASSPRAGDTYNEQFF

size: -
V: TRBV7-9
J: TRBJ1-5
D: -
DNA: TGTTCCAGCAGTCCACCGGGAACAGATAGGCAGCCCCAGCATTTT
CDR3: CSSSPPGTDRQPQHF

size: -
V: TRBV6-1
J: TRBJ1-5
D: -
DNA: TGTGCCAGCAGTGAAACAGGTGCGAATCAGCCCCAGCATTTT
CDR3: CASSETGANQPQHF

size: -
V: TRBV29-1
J: TRBJ1-3
D: -
DNA: TGCAGCGTTGAAGACGGACTTCGCTCTGGAAACACCATATATTTT
CDR3: CSVEDGLRSGNTIYF

size: -
V: TRBV6-1
J: TRBJ1-2
D: -
DNA: TGTGCCAGCTCTCGGGATTCTAACTATGGCTACACCTTC
CDR3: CASSRDSNYGYTF

size: -
V: TRBV7-9
J: TRBJ1-5
D: -
DNA: TGTGCCAGCAGCCTCACAACAGGGCAGCCCCAGCATTTT
CDR3: CASSLTTGQPQHF

size: once
V: TRBV4-1
J: TRBJ1-5
D: TRBD1
DNA: TGCGCCAGCAGCCAAGCATCAGGGGGCTTCAATCAGCCCCAGCATTTT
CDR3: CASSQASGGFNQPQHF

size: few
V: TRBV2
J: TRBJ1-3
D: -
DNA: TGTGCCAGCGGAGCCTCGGAGGGGACTGGAAACACCATATATTTT
CDR3: CASGASEGTGNTIYF

size: -
V: TRBV5-1
J: TRBJ2-4
D: -
DNA: TGCGCCAGCATGAGAGAAAACATTCAGTACTTC
CDR3: CASMRENIQYF

size: -
V: TRBV19
J: TRBJ1-3
D: -
DNA: TGTGCCAGTAATACCGGGACATCACCTGGAAACACCATATATTTT
CDR3: CASNTGTSPGNTIYF

size: -
V: TRBV13
J: TRBJ1-1
D: -
DNA: TGTGCCAGCAGCATTAGGGGTCCTGAAGCTTTCTTT
CDR3: CASSIRGPEAFF

size: -
V: TRBV4-1
J: TRBJ2-3
D: TRBD2
DNA: TGCGCCAGCAGCCTCGGAGCGGGGGCCGCCACAGATACGCAGTATTTT
CDR3: CASSLGAGAATDTQYF

size: -
V: TRBV5-1
J: TRBJ1-3
D: -
DNA: TGCGCCAGCAGCTTCAGGGGCGAAGGAAACACCATATATTTT
CDR3: CASSFRGEGNTIYF

size: few
V: TRBV7-6
J: TRBJ2-7
D: TRBD2
DNA: TGTGCCAGCAGCTTGGGGCTAGCGGGAGTTTACGAGCAGTACTTC
CDR3: CASSLGLAGVYEQYF

size: -
V: TRBV6-6
J: TRBJ2-1
D: TRBD1
DNA: TGTGCCAGCAGCCCAGACAGGGGTGAGCAGTTCTTC
CDR3: CASSPDRGEQFF